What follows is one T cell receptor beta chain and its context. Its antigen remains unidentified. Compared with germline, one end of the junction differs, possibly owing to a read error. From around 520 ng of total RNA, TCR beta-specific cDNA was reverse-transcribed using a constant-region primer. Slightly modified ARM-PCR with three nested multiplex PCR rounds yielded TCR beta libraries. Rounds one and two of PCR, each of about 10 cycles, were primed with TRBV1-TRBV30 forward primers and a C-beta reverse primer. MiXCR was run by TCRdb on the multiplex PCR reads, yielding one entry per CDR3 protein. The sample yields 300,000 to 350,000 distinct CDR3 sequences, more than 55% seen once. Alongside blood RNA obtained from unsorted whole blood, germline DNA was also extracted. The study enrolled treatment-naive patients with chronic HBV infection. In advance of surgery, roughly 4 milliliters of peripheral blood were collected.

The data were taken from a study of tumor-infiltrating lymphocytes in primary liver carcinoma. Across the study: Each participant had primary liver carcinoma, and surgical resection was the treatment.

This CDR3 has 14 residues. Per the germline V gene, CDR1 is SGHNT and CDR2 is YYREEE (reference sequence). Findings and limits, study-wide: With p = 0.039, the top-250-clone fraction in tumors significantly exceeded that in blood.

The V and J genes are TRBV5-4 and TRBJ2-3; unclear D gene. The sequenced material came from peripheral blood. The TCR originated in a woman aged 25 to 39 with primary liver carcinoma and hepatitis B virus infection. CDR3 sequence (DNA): TGTGCCAGCAGCTTGGACTCCCTCACAGATATGCAGTATTTT. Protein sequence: CASSLDSLTDMQYF.